The clone carrying this T cell receptor beta chain has just a few counts. Its specificity is not known. The sample comes from a study of regulatory T cells in long-lasting Graves disease. Time point of the sample: persistent/refractory GD, antithyroid drugs over 5 years with positive TRAb. Scientists built the TCR library using RNA that was extracted from PBMCs. Study conclusions and caveats: Newly diagnosed patients had higher TCR diversity than persistent Graves' patients did. Exclusively peripheral blood, rather than thyroid tissue, was studied. Segments TRBV28, TRBJ1-2 and TRBJ2-5 showed preferential usage in persistent disease. Small sample size may have lowered accuracy.

Library construction for TCR beta used iRepertoire HTBI primers and Arm-PCR of CDR3 regions. MiXCR was run by TCRdb on the multiplex PCR reads, yielding one entry per CDR3 protein. The sample holds over 650,000 distinct CDR3 sequences, about 32% seen once. Looked up from germline, CDR1 is LGHDT and CDR2 is YNNKEL (reference sequence). The CDR3 is 11 residues long. V was shortened by 0 bases and J by 9 bases, with 6 bases between the two germline ends. The clonotype was recovered from a female donor with Graves disease. The material sequenced was peripheral blood mononuclear cells (PBMCs), taken when the disease was refractory, from a patient treated with antithyroid drugs. The V gene is TRBV3-1, the J gene TRBJ2-7; D is uncertain. The CDR3 protein is CASSQDGMQYF. The CDR3 bases are TGTGCCAGCAGCCAAGATGGAATGCAGTACTTC.